This T cell receptor beta chain came from a study of control samples from healthy donors and cancer patients. The germline V and J ends were trimmed by 2 bases and 2 bases, with 10 bases remaining between them. CDR3 length: 15 residues. The germline gives CDR1 MNHEY, CDR2 SMNVEV (reference sequence). This clone was observed once. Sequenced by immunoSEQ multiplex PCR; TCRdb stores in-frame clones only, minus some. The data show some 71,000 clones, roughly nine tenths seen once. The sequencing input was PBMCs. V gene TRBV27 combines with J gene TRBJ2-1; D might be TRBD1 (5 bases). This clonotype was sampled from a man aged 60-69 years with colorectal cancer. CDR3 residues: CASSLGARAYNEQFF. For the CDR3, the DNA is TGTGCCAGCAGTTTAGGGGCCAGGGCCTACAATGAGCAGTTCTTC.